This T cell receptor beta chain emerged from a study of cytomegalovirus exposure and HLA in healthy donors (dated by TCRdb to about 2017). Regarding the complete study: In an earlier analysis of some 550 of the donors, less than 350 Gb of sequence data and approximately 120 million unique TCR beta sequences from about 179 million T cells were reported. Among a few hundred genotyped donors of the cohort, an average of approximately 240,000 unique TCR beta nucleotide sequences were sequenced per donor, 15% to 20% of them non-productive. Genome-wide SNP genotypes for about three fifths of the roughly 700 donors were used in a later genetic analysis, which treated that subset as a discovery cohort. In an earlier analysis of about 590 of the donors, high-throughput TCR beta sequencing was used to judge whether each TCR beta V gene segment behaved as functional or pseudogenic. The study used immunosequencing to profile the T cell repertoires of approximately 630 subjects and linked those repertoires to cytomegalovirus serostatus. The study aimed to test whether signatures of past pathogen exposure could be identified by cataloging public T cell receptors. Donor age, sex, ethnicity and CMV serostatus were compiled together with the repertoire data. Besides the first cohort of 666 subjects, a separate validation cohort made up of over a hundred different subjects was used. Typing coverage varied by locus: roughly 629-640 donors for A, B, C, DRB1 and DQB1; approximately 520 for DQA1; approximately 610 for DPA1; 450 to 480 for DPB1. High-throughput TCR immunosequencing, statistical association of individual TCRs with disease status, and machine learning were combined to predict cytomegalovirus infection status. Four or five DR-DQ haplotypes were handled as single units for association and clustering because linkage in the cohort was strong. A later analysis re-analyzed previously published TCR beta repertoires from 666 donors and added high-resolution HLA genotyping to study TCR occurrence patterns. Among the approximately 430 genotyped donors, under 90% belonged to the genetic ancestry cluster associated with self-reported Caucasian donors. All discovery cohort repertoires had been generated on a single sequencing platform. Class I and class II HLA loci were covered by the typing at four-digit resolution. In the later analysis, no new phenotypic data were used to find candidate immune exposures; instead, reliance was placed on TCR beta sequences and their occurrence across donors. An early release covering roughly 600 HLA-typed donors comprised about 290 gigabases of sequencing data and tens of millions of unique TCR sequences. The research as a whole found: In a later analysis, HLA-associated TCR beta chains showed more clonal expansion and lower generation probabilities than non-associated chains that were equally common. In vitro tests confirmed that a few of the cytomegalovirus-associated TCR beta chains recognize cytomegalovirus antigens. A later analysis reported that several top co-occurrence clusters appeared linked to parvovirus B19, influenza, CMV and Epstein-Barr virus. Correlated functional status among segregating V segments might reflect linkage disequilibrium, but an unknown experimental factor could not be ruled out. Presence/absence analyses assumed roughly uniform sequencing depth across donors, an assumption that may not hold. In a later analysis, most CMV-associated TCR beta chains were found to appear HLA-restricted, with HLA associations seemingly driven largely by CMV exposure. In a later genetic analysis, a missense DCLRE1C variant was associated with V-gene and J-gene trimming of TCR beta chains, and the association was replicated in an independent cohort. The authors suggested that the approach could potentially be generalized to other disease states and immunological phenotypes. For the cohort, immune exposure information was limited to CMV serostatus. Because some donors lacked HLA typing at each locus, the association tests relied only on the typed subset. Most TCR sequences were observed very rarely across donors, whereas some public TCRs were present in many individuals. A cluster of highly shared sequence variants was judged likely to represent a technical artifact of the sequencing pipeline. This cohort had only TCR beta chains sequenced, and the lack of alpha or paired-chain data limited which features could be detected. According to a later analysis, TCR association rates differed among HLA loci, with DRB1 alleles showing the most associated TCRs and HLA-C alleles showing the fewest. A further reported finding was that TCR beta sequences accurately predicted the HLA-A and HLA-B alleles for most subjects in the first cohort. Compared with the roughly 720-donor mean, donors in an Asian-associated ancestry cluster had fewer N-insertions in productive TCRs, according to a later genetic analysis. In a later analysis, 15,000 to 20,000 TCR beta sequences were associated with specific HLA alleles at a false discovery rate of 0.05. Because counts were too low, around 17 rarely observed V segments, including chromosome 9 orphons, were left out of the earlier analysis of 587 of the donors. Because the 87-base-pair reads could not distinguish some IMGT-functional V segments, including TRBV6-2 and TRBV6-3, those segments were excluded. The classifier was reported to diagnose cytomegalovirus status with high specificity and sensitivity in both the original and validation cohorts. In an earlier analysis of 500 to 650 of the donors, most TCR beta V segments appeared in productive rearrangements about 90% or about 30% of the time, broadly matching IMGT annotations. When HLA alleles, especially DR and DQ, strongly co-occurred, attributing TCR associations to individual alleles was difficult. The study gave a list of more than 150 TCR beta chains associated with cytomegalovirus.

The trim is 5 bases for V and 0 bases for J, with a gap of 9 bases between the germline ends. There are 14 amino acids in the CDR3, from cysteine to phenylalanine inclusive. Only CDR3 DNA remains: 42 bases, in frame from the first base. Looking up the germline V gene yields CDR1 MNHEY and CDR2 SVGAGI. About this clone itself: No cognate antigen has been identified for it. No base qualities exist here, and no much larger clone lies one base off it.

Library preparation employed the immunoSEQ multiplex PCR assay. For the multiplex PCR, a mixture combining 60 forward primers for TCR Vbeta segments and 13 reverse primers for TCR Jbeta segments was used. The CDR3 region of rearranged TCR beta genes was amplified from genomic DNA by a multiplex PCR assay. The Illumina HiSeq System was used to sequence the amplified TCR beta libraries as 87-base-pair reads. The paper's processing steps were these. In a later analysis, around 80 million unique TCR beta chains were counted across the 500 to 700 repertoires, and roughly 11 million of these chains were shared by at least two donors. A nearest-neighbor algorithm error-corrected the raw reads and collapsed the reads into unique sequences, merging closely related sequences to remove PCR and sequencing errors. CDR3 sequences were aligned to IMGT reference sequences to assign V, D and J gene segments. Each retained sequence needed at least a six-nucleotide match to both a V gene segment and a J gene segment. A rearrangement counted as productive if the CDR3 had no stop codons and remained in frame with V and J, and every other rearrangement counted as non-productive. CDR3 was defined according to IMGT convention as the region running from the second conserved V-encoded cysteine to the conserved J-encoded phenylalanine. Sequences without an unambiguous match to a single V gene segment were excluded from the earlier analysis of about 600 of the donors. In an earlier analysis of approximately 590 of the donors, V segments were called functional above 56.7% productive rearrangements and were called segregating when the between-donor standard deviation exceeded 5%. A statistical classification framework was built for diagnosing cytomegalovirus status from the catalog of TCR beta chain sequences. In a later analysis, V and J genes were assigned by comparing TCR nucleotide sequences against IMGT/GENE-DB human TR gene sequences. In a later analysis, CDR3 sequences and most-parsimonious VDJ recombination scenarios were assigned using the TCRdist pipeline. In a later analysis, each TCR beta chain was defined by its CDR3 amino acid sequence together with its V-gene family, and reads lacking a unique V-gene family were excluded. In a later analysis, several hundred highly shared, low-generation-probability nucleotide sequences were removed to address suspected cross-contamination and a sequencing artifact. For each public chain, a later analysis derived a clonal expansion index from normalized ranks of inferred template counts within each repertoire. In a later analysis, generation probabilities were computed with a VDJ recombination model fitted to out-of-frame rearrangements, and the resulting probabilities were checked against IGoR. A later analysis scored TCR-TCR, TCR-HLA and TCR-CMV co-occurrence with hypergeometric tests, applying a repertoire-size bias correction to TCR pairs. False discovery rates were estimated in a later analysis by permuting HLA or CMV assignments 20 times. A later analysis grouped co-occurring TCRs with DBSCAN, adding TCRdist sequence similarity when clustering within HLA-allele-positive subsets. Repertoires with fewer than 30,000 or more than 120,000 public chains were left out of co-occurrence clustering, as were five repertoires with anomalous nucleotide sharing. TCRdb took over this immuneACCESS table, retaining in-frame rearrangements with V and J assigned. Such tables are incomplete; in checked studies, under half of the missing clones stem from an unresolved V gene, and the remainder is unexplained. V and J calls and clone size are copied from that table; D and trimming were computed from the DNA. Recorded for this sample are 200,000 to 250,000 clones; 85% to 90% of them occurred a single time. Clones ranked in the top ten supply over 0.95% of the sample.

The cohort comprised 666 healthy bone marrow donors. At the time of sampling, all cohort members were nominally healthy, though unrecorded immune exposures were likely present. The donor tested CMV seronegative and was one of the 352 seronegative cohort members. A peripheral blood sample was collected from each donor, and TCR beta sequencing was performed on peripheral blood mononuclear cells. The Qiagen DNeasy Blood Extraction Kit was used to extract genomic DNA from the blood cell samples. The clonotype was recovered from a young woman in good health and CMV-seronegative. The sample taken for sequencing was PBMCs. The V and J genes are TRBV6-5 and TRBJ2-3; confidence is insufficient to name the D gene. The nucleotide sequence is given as TGTGCCAGCAGTCTCCAGCGTAGCACAGATACGCAGTATTTT. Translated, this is CASSLQRSTDTQYF.